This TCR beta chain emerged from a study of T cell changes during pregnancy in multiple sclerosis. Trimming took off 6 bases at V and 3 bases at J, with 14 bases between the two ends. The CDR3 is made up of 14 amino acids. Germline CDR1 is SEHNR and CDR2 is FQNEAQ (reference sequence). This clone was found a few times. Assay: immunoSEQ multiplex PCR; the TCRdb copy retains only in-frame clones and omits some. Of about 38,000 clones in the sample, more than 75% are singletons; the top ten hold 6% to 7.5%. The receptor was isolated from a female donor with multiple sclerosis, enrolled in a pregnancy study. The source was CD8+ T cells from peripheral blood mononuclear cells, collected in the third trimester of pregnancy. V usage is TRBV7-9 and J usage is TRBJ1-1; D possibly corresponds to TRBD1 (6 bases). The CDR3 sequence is CASRPNRDDTEAFF. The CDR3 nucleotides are TGTGCCAGCAGGCCTAACAGGGATGACACTGAAGCTTTCTTT.